Sequencing of this TCR beta chain was carried out in a study of T-cell memory formation after mild COVID-19. Overall study context: There were largely donor-specific TCR clusters. Study findings and constraints: Contracting clones localized mainly to CM and EM when CD4+ and mainly to EMRA when CD8+. Some responding clones appeared in pre-infection memory, suggesting cross-reactive memory joined.

Each CDR3 protein is one row after TCRdb ran MiXCR on the 5' RACE reads. Of fewer than 350,000 distinct CDR3 sequences detected, roughly 18% appear once; the ten largest clones hold roughly 24%. The CDR3 has 18 amino acids. The germline gives CDR1 MNHEY, CDR2 SVGAGI. Trimming pared 0 bases from V and 0 bases from J, leaving 18 bases between. This clonotype was counted only a few times. Its antigen is still unknown. The chain employs TRBV6-5 and TRBJ2-7, with a weak D call TRBD2 (6 bases). Sequencing was performed on PBMCs or a T cell subset sorted from them (not recorded which). This TCR was sampled from a man younger than 35 who had mild COVID-19 (a few samples of this study predate the infection). Cell type and time point are not known. Written as DNA, the CDR3 is TGTGCCAGCAGTTACTCGAATACTCGCGGGACGGACTCCTACGAGCAGTACTTC. The encoded protein is CASSYSNTRGTDSYEQYF.